This T cell receptor (beta chain) came from a study of human T cells and chemical hapten exposure. Study in general: Minor volume differences among pooled libraries chiefly drove per-sample TCR yield variation.

Time point here: pre-sensitization, week 0. Treatment here: therapeutic diphenylcyclopropenone sensitization with weekly scalp DPC. Sequencing started from total RNA isolated from unfractionated whole blood. Individual cDNA molecules received unique molecular identifiers in the library. Authors' processing steps: The median was around 89,000 TCRs per sample, ranging about 20,000 to 690,600. TCRdb reanalysed the RACE reads using MiXCR and keeps one entry per CDR3 protein. The V and J calls, along with clone size, are taken from TCRdb and not from the paper's own processing. The table has 33,000 or so distinct CDR3 sequences, 10% to 15% seen once; the top ten hold roughly 2%. This CDR3 has 14 residues. V dropped 0 bases and J dropped 1 base, with 6 bases sitting between them. Germline CDR1 is SNHLY and CDR2 is FYNNEI.

The chain recombines TRBV2 with TRBJ1-1; D ambiguous. The sequences come from whole blood, collected in connection with sensitization to the hapten diphenylcyclopropenone (DPC). The receptor was derived from a woman in her forties with alopecia areata. Some clones in this sample may be carry-over from other donors' samples. The CDR3, as DNA: TGTGCCAGCAGTGAAGCTACACAGAACACTGAAGCTTTCTTT. Translated: CASSEATQNTEAFF.